A single sample is the source of the 24 T cell receptor beta chains below, sequenced in a study of graft-versus-host responses after intestinal transplantation. Here immunoSEQ multiplex PCR was the method, and the copy in TCRdb shows in-frame clones only, minus some. The sample lists tens of thousands of clones, 90% to 95% occurring once. What these receptors recognize is not known. The sequencing used unstimulated CD4+ T cells sorted from spleen or lymph node cells, collected before transplant. Receptor source: a human donor who was the organ donor for an intestinal transplant.

The chain combines TRBV27 with TRBJ2-7; 11 bases agree with TRBD2. J lost 6 bases, V lost 3 bases, and 7 bases had no gene match. This CDR3 has 15 amino acids. Germline values: CDR1 MNHEY, CDR2 SMNVEV (reference sequence). CDR3 sequence (DNA): TGTGCCAGCAGTTTTAGCGGGGGGGCCTTAGTCGAGCAGTACTTC. Its translation: CASSFSGGALVEQYF.

This chain uses TRBV7-3 with TRBJ1-5, with TRBD1 identical over 8 bases. After removal of 2 bases from V and 5 bases from J, the junction contained 2 bases not matched to a gene. The CDR3 consists of 14 residues. Germline V gives CDR1 SGHTA, CDR2 FQGTGA. CDR3 nucleotides: TGTGCCAGCAGCTTACAGGGGGCTTATCAGCCCCAGCATTTT. Amino acid sequence: CASSLQGAYQPQHF. Full variable domain (rest looked up from reference TRBV7-3 and TRBJ1-5): GAGVSQTPSNKVTEKGKYVELRCDPISGHTALYWYRQSLGQGPEFLIYFQGTGAADDSGLPNDRFFAVRPEGSVSTLKIQRTERGDSAVYLCASSLQGAYQPQHFGDGTRLSIL.

This rearrangement joins TRBV6-5 to TRBJ2-7, with unresolved D. The V gene lost 6 bases and the J gene lost 2 bases, with 17 bases spanning the gap. Germline CDR1 reads MNHEY; CDR2 reads SVGAGI. The CDR3 is 15 amino acids. In nucleotides, the CDR3 is TGTGCCAGCAGGACCCGGTCGCCAGGACCCTACGAGCAGTACTTC. Its translation is CASRTRSPGPYEQYF.

The V gene is TRBV27, the J gene TRBJ1-1, with D possibly TRBD1 on 6 matching bases. Germline values: CDR1 MNHEY, CDR2 SMNVEV (reference sequence). V was cut by 5 bases and J by 0 bases, with 16 bases left in between. The CDR3 is made up of 16 amino acids. The CDR3 loop reads CASSPTGKRMNTEAFF. CDR3 nucleotides: TGTGCCAGCAGTCCCACAGGGAAACGCATGAACACTGAAGCTTTCTTT.

The CDR3 nucleotides are TGTGCCAGCAGCTTTTGGGTGGGGCAAGAGACCCAGTACTTC. This codes for CASSFWVGQETQYF. The chain employs TRBV7-9 and TRBJ2-5; no reliable D call. Trimming took off 3 bases at V and 2 bases at J, with 10 bases between the two ends. This CDR3 is built from 14 residues. CDR1 and CDR2 from the germline V gene are SEHNR and FQNEAQ (reference sequence). Based on the CDR3 plus reference TRBV7-9 and TRBJ2-5, the full variable domain is DTGVSQNPRHKITKRGQNVTFRCDPISEHNRLYWYRQTLGQGPEFLTYFQNEAQLEKSRLLSDRFSAERPKGSFSTLEIQRTEQGDSAMYLCASSFWVGQETQYFGPGTRLLVL.

This sequence joins TRBV5-1 and TRBJ2-3, with 7 bases identical to TRBD1. V dropped 0 bases and J dropped 4; count of bases not matched to a gene: 5. This CDR3 has 15 residues. From germline, CDR1 is SGHRS and CDR2 YFSETQ. The DNA for the CDR3 is TGCGCCAGCAGCTTGGCTGACAGGGTTCCAGATACGCAGTATTTT. It encodes CASSLADRVPDTQYF.

V and J are TRBV7-3 and TRBJ1-2; tentatively, D is TRBD1 (6 bases). V shed 4 bases and J shed 2 bases, with 8 bases lying between them. The CDR3 runs 13 residues. Germline CDR1 and CDR2: SGHTA and FQGTGA. CDR3 protein: CASSSTGNYGYTF. In DNA form, the CDR3 reads TGTGCCAGCAGCTCAACAGGGAACTATGGCTACACCTTC.

This chain links TRBV11-2 with TRBJ2-5; 8 nucleotides line up with TRBD2. The V and J ends lost 5 bases and 5 bases, in that order; junction bases with no gene match: 7. This CDR3 has 14 residues. Germline V gene data show CDR1 as SGHAT and CDR2 as FQNNGV. The CDR3 is CASSLSGGVETQYF. The CDR3 DNA follows: TGTGCCAGCAGCCTTTCGGGGGGGGTTGAGACCCAGTACTTC.

This clone was found once. This rearrangement joins TRBV5-4 to TRBJ2-6; 9 bases are a match to TRBD1. CDR1 is SGHNT and CDR2 is YYREEE in the germline V gene (reference sequence). V shed 4 bases, J shed 0 bases, and the junction held 8 bases outside the gene matches. This CDR3 is built from 18 residues. CDR3 amino acids: CASSPPGQGTSGANVLTF. Here the CDR3 DNA reads TGTGCCAGCAGCCCGCCGGGACAGGGCACCTCTGGGGCCAACGTCCTGACTTTC.

The CDR3 loop reads CASSLAGTTSTDTQYF. CDR3 sequence (DNA): TGTGCCAGCAGCTTAGCCGGGACAACTAGCACAGATACGCAGTATTTT. The chain combines TRBV7-6 with TRBJ2-3; tentatively, D is TRBD1 (6 bases). V lost 0 bases to trimming and J lost 0 bases, with 10 bases between them. Germline CDR1 reads SGHVS; CDR2 reads FNYEAQ. This CDR3 has 16 residues.

A note on this clone: An end of the junction differs from the germline gene, which may be a read error. This same CDR3 is encoded by further DNA sequences in the sample. The chain couples TRBV7-6 to TRBJ2-3; a weak D match, TRBD2 (6 bases). The CDR3 is 16 amino acids. The V gene's germline CDR1 is SGHVS and CDR2 FNYEAQ. In nucleotides, the CDR3 is TGTGCCAGCAGCTTATTGCCGGCGGGGACCACGGATACGCAGTATTTC. Protein sequence: CASSLLPAGTTDTQYF.

The chain joins TRBV27 to TRBJ2-3; unclear D gene. This CDR3 contains 11 residues. Between the trimmed V and J ends, which lost 6 bases and 14 bases, there was a span of 15 bases. The germline gives CDR1 MNHEY, CDR2 SMNVEV (reference sequence). CDR3 region: CASRTNRFWYF. For the CDR3, the DNA is TGTGCCAGCAGGACAAATCGCTTCTGGTATTTT.

The chain couples TRBV5-1 to TRBJ2-3, with 7 positions matching TRBD2. CDR3 size: 16 residues. J was trimmed by 2 bases and V by 2 bases; bases with no gene match: 8. Germline V lookup: CDR1 SGHRS, CDR2 YFSETQ. As DNA, the CDR3 is TGCGCCAGCAGCTTAGGCCGGGACTACCCCACAGATACGCAGTATTTT. Translating gives CASSLGRDYPTDTQYF.

This clone was recorded once. The chain uses TRBV9 and TRBJ2-5; D is possibly TRBD1 (5 bases). Germline CDR1 and CDR2: SGDLS and YYNGEE. The CDR3 has 13 amino acids. V was cut by 0 bases and J by 5 bases, with 8 bases left in between. CDR3 nucleotides: TGTGCCAGCAGCGTAGAGGGGATGGAGACCCAGTACTTC. Its protein is CASSVEGMETQYF.

The chain is built from TRBV5-4 and TRBJ2-7; D uncertain. Deletions cut 0 bases from V and 4 bases from J, with 2 bases between. The CDR3 totals 11 residues. Germline V gene data show CDR1 as SGHNT and CDR2 as YYREEE (reference sequence). DNA of the CDR3: TGTGCCAGCAGCTTGGGGTACGAGCAGTACTTC. Translated: CASSLGYEQYF.

The chain is built from TRBV5-1 and TRBJ1-1, with D perhaps matching TRBD1 (5 bases). Trimming cost V 1 base and J 0 bases, with 16 bases left between them. This CDR3 spans 17 amino acids. The germline CDR1 and CDR2 sequences are SGHRS and YFSETQ. CDR3 bases: TGCGCCAGCAGCTTGAGGGGAACCCCTCTCATGAACACTGAAGCTTTCTTT. Amino acid sequence: CASSLRGTPLMNTEAFF. The full variable domain, in which reference TRBV5-1 and TRBJ1-1 provide the parts outside the CDR3, is KAGVTQTPRYLIKTRGQQVTLSCSPISGHRSVSWYQQTPGQGLQFLFEYFSETQRNKGNFPGRFSGRQFSNSRSEMNVSTLELGDSALYLCASSLRGTPLMNTEAFFGQGTRLTVV.

V is TRBV5-1 and J is TRBJ1-6; possible D gene TRBD1, 5 bases. This CDR3 comprises 14 residues. CDR1 and CDR2 from the germline V gene are SGHRS and YFSETQ. Trimming took 1 base from V and 8 from J, leaving 10 bases between them. CDR3 region: CASSLKSGHSPLHF. In DNA form, the CDR3 reads TGCGCCAGCAGCTTGAAATCGGGGCATTCACCCCTCCACTTT.

This chain joins TRBV11-2 and TRBJ2-3; D tentatively fits TRBD1 or TRBD2 (5 bases each). This CDR3 spans 15 amino acids. V was shortened by 5 bases and J by 0 bases, with 12 bases between the two germline ends. CDR1 SGHAT and CDR2 FQNNGV come from the germline V gene. CDR3 nucleotides: TGTGCCAGCAGCCTACGGGGCTCTAGCACAGATACGCAGTATTTT. Amino acid sequence: CASSLRGSSTDTQYF.

The chain carries TRBV6-1 and TRBJ1-6, with TRBD1 matching 9 bases. Germline V gene lookup returns CDR1 MNHNS and CDR2 SASEGT. This CDR3 spans 16 amino acids. With V trimmed by 4 bases and J by 4 bases, 5 bases remained unmatched. CDR3 nucleotide sequence: TGTGCCAGCAGTGCGGGGACAGGGATTTATAATTCACCCCTCCACTTT. Translated: CASSAGTGIYNSPLHF.

The chain has TRBV7-2 and TRBJ2-7, with 11 bases aligning to TRBD1. This CDR3 has 14 amino acids. Trimming cost V 5 bases and J 6 bases; bases outside gene matches: 6. In germline, CDR1 is SGHTA, CDR2 FQGNSA. The CDR3 protein is CASSGRTGGGEQYF. The CDR3 region has the DNA TGTGCCAGCAGCGGACGGACAGGGGGCGGCGAGCAGTACTTC.

The chain links TRBV6-4 to TRBJ2-5; 10 nucleotides align to TRBD2. CDR1 MRHNA and CDR2 SNTAGT come from the germline V gene. V trimming: 8 bases; J trimming: 1 base; junction bases outside the gene matches: 4. This CDR3 has 14 amino acids. As DNA, the CDR3 is TGTGCCAGCGGGTCTAGCGGGGGCCAAGAGACCCAGTACTTC. This encodes CASGSSGGQETQYF.

This chain uses TRBV5-6 with TRBJ2-7; the D is unclear. The CDR3 is 14 amino acids. In germline, CDR1 is SGHDT, CDR2 YYEEEE. Trimming removed 2 bases at V and 0 bases at J, with 9 bases between. The CDR3 DNA is TGTGCCAGCAGCTTCCGGGCTCACTCCTACGAGCAGTACTTC. The encoded protein is CASSFRAHSYEQYF.

The genes are TRBV5-4 and TRBJ2-7, with D tentatively TRBD2 (5 bases). The germline V gene has CDR1 SGHNT and CDR2 YYREEE (reference sequence). The CDR3 length is 15 residues. The V end lost 0 bases, the J end lost 5 bases, and 15 bases lay between the germline ends. This CDR3 is CASSLDGTSLDEQYF. The DNA for the CDR3 is TGTGCCAGCAGCTTGGACGGTACTAGTCTGGACGAGCAGTACTTC.

This clone came up once. The genes are TRBV19 and TRBJ1-2; D is perhaps TRBD1 (6 bases). CDR1 and CDR2 from the germline V gene are LNHDA and SQIVND (reference sequence). V dropped 3 bases and J dropped 4 bases, with 15 bases sitting between them. This CDR3 has 15 amino acids. For the CDR3, the DNA is TGTGCCAGTAGTATTCTGCAGGGGCGGTCCTATGGCTACACCTTC. Protein product: CASSILQGRSYGYTF.